A selection of T cell receptor beta chains follows, all from one sample in a study of T cell responses to AZD1222 COVID-19 vaccine. The table came from immunoSEQ multiplex PCR; TCRdb's copy has only in-frame clones and leaves some out. This table holds 100,000 to 150,000 clones, approximately 90% found once. The sample was peripheral blood, taken on day 0 of AZD1222 vaccination. All receptors derive from an adult in good health. CDR3s leave out the opening cysteine and the closing phenylalanine or tryptophan.

V,length,J,CDR3
TRBV10-3,13,TRBJ2-1,AISGGSGSSDEQF
TRBV2,13,TRBJ2-6,ASSDMNSGANVLT
TRBV6-5,10,TRBJ1-6,ATRLVNSPLH
TRBV3-1/TRBV3-2,13,TRBJ1-6,ASSQVDTGNSPLH
TRBV24-1,10,TRBJ2-3,ATGDFTDTQY
TRBV20-1,11,TRBJ2-3,SASPDFADTQY
TRBV3-1/TRBV3-2,14,TRBJ2-7,ASSPRTVLDPYEQY
TRBV28,11,TRBJ1-2,ASNIGAEYGYT
TRBV7-2,13,TRBJ2-7,ASSILAGVFYEQY
TRBV7-6,16,TRBJ2-6,ASSARGGGRSGANVLT
TRBV2,10,TRBJ2-5,ASSWGVETQY
TRBV7-9,13,TRBJ1-4,ASSPSYDGNEKLF
TRBV21-1,21,TRBJ1-4,ASHILTGTGYAGAALLNEKLF
TRBV19,12,TRBJ1-1,ASSMTGLNTEAF
TRBV19,12,TRBJ1-1,ASSTRQGNTEAF
TRBV3-1/TRBV3-2,11,TRBJ1-6,ASSQAPLSPLH
TRBV14,12,TRBJ1-2,ASSQEDRHYGYT
TRBV27,12,TRBJ1-5,ASSYVGGNQPQH
TRBV9,14,TRBJ1-3,ASSVAPTPTGNTIY
TRBV29-1,10,TRBJ2-3,SVGTSTDTQY
TRBV6-1,15,TRBJ2-1,ASSDPSGRSSYNEQF
TRBV15,12,TRBJ2-5,ATSRGATKETQY
TRBV2,11,TRBJ2-2,ASNTIGTGELF
TRBV7-9,12,TRBJ1-2,ASSLGQLNYGYT